The source of this T cell receptor beta chain is a study of shared clonotypes between healthy human individuals (dated by TCRdb to 2019 to 2021). For the study in its entirety: The cohort comprised a couple of women and three men aged 18 to 49 years. For each donor, three plates each were used for CD4 naive and CD4 memory, two plates were used for CD8 naive, and one plate was used for CD8 memory. To estimate repertoire size and how much clonotype sharing occurs between individuals, the study deeply sequenced the blood TCR repertoires of roughly 5 healthy adults. Different laboratories and diverse techniques were used to prepare libraries and sequence TCR repertoires, to increase sequencing depth and limit assay-specific biases. Between about 0.8 and 9.5 billion PBMCs per donor were obtained by leukapheresis. The research as a whole found: Estimated clonotype richness was generally larger for naive than for memory subsets. Sampling was limited to blood, and TCR repertoires in tissue likely differ from TCR repertoires in blood. Rarefaction of sorted-subset datasets indicated incomplete sequencing despite the large sequencing depth. Based on pairwise subsampling, the degree of clonotype sharing among donors was expected to be affected by sequencing depth. Across a few donors, about 4.5% of naive CD4, roughly 3.3% of naive CD8, 2.3% of memory CD4, and roughly 0.41% of memory CD8 clonotypes were shared. Because the study included only a small number of donors, the genetic and exposure-history diversity represented was limited. Higher generation probabilities were observed for clonotypes shared by all four sorted-subset donors than for non-shared clonotypes.

In regard to this clone: The antigen this receptor binds is unknown. Base-call qualities are not available, and no considerably larger clone is one nucleotide away.

CD8 naive samples consisted of CD45RO-negative cells that were positively selected for CCR7, yielding a CD45RA+CCR7+ population without TemRA cells. Healthy HIV-negative adults with no recently reported acute infections or vaccinations were included as donors. Only Caucasian adults living in Nashville, Tennessee, USA were represented among the donors. After blood collection by leukapheresis, PBMCs were isolated using Ficoll-Histopaque density gradient centrifugation and then cryopreserved in the vapor phase of liquid nitrogen. Analytical flow cytometry was used to check the purity and quantity of each magnetically sorted T cell population. Genomic DNA was isolated from every sorted fraction and measured by UV absorbance on a Nanodrop 2000c. Using the deep immunoSEQ assay, multiplex PCR amplified TCR CDR3 regions from genomic DNA. For each cell subset, the extracted genomic DNA was distributed evenly across all wells of several immunoSEQ 96-well plates, and each plate served as one replicate. Each replicate PCR for sorted subsets received roughly 200 ng genomic DNA, equal to around 32,000 T cell genomes. The purified libraries were quantified using a Qubit 3.0 fluorometer, sized with a Bioanalyzer 2100, and then quantified again using the KAPA Library Quantification kit. Every immunoSEQ 96-well plate was sequenced on a dedicated single-read 150-cycle Illumina NextSeq 550 flow cell. In the authors' own workflow: Because the immunoSEQ output held only junctional sequences and lacked quality scores, the filtering could not match the filtering applied to full-length reads. To assign V/J genes and CDR3, sequences were annotated against IMGT germline references using PyIR, a Python wrapper for IgBLAST v1.9. Any read was removed if the V/J assignment was weak (E-value above 1e-6), the CDR3 was missing, or the read contained stop codons, out-of-frame junctions, or ambiguous translated residues. V3J clonotypes were defined as sequences sharing the same inferred V gene, J gene, and CDR3 amino acid sequence. Percentage overlap between repertoires was computed as shared unique clonotypes divided by the size of the smaller repertoire. Repertoire richness was assessed with RTK rarefaction, the Chao1 estimator, and Recon v2.1 estimates of unobserved clonotypes. Generation probabilities were computed with OLGA for all TCRbeta clonotypes obtained by the gDNA method from a handful of donors. Sourced from immuneACCESS, this table was stored by TCRdb with only in-frame sequences that have V and J called. A share of the clones is absent; for the studies checked, an unresolved V gene accounts for under half, and the remainder has no known explanation. The V and J calls and clone size were taken over from that table, and D and trimming were inferred from the DNA. In this sample the table shows roughly 2,000,000 clones, approximately 94% of which occur a single time. Roughly 1.2% of the sample is in the top ten clones.

Between the V and J ends, shortened by 5 bases and 4 bases respectively, the junction contains 14 bases. Spanning cysteine to phenylalanine, the CDR3 consists of 15 amino acids. Of all the DNA, just the CDR3 is kept, 45 bases in frame from base 1. CDR1 and CDR2 are read off the germline V gene (reference sequence) as SEHNR and FQNEAQ. The clonotype originates from a young man in good health. The chain is made from TRBV7-9 and TRBJ1-4; TRBD1 might be the D gene, on 5 matching bases. Sequenced: naive CD8+ T cells sorted from blood. The cell subset or site label corresponds to: CD45RA+CCR7+. The bases read TGTGCCAGCAGCCCTCTGGGACCGCTTAATGAAAAACTGTTTTTT. Its amino acids are CASSPLGPLNEKLFF.